The next 26 T cell receptor beta chains were all read from a single sample in a study of early T cells in non-severe SARS-CoV-2 infection (dated by TCRdb to about 2021). Library prep was done by 5' RACE. Instrument used: NextSeq 500. TCRdb applied fastp at Q25 and MiXCR to the public reads, then kept only in-frame beta chains. For every CDR3 protein sequence, its rows merge into one entry that carries the most common genes and DNA. This sample has approximately 50,000 distinct CDR3 sequences in its table, and 8% to 10% of those were observed once. Approximately 4.6% of the sample rests with the top ten. The sequencing sample was made of whole blood. These receptors were taken from an adult who was a healthcare worker with PCR-confirmed SARS-CoV-2 infection or an uninfected control (not recorded which).

CDR3 DNA sequence: TGTGCCAGCTCACCAGACCGTTCGAGCGGGAAGTTCTTC. Translated: CASSPDRSSGKFF. The gene calls are TRBV18 and TRBJ2-1; 7 bases fit TRBD2. V lost 2 bases, J lost 14 bases, and 9 bases stayed unmatched. This CDR3 spans 13 amino acids. Germline CDR1 and CDR2: KGHSH and LQKENI.

This clonotype was seen only a few times. An end of the junction differs from the germline gene, which may be a read error. J is TRBJ2-1 and V is TRBV7-7, with 8 bases fitting TRBD2. Germline V gives CDR1 SSHAT, CDR2 FNYEAQ (reference sequence). The length of the CDR3 is 16 residues. CDR3 residues: CASSLGTRRGNNEQFF. In DNA, the CDR3 is TGTGCTAGCAGCTTAGGGACTAGGAGGGGGAACAATGAGCAGTTCTTC.

At least ten counts were recorded for this clonotype. The rearrangement links TRBV7-6 to TRBJ2-1, with 14 positions matching TRBD2. The germline V gene encodes CDR1 SGHVS and CDR2 FNYEAQ. Trimming removed 0 bases from V and 7 bases from J; junction bases left unmatched: 2. The CDR3 runs to 16 residues. CDR3 loop: CASSLATSGGANEQFF. CDR3 in DNA: TGTGCCAGCAGCTTAGCGACTAGCGGGGGGGCAAATGAGCAGTTCTTC.

This clonotype was recorded at least ten times. The chain combines TRBV12-3 or TRBV12-4 with TRBJ1-6; D is uncertain. Deletions cut 6 bases from V and 2 bases from J, with 11 bases between. This CDR3 spans 15 amino acids. CDR3 nucleotides: TGTGCCAGCAGCCCCGGACGGCCCTATAATTCACCCCTCCACTTT. This sequence encodes CASSPGRPYNSPLHF.

The table lists this clonotype with many counts. The chain has TRBV20-1 and TRBJ2-1, with TRBD2 identical over 11 bases. The CDR3 covers 14 residues. CDR1 is DFQATT and CDR2 is SNEGSKA in the germline V gene (reference sequence). Trimming cost V 6 bases and J 2 bases; bases outside gene matches: 3. The CDR3 region is CSARLAGPYNEQFF. The CDR3 DNA follows: TGCAGTGCGAGACTAGCGGGACCCTACAATGAGCAGTTCTTC.

The chain combines TRBV12-3 or TRBV12-4 with TRBJ2-1; no definite D call. V lost 6 bases, J lost 10 bases, and 13 bases lay in between. This CDR3 region has 12 residues. The CDR3 nucleotides are TGTGCCAGCAGCCACGACTTCTGGGAGCAGTTCTTC. It translates to CASSHDFWEQFF.

This clonotype showed up just a few times. The chain links TRBV10-3 to TRBJ2-1; 7 nucleotides align to TRBD1. The CDR3 is made up of 15 amino acids. Germline assignment: CDR1 ENHRY and CDR2 SYGVKD. V lost 3 bases and J lost 6; bases outside the gene matches: 8. CDR3 in DNA: TGTGCCATCAGTGATAACAGGGGTCCCAGCAATGAGCAGTTCTTC. Its protein is CAISDNRGPSNEQFF.

This clonotype was found many times. The chain has TRBV18 and TRBJ2-5; the D gene is possibly TRBD2 (5 bases). The CDR3 is 16 residues long. The V end was cut by 0 bases, the J end by 4 bases, with 15 bases between. The V gene's germline CDR1 is KGHSH and CDR2 LQKENI. The CDR3 protein is CASSPPGSRRSETQYF. The CDR3, as DNA: TGTGCCAGCTCACCACCGGGGAGTAGGAGGTCAGAGACCCAGTACTTC.

This clonotype was counted between two and nine times. This chain connects TRBV7-2 to TRBJ1-4; D is uncertain. Looked up from germline, CDR1 is SGHTA and CDR2 is FQGNSA. This CDR3 has 14 amino acids. V was shortened by 4 bases and J by 0 bases, with 6 bases between the two germline ends. The DNA of the CDR3 is TGTGCCAGCAGCTACTATGCAACTAATGAAAAACTGTTTTTT. Its translation: CASSYYATNEKLFF.

The rearrangement links TRBV5-5 to TRBJ2-7; D tentatively reads TRBD1 or TRBD2 (5 bases each). This CDR3 has 16 amino acids. The V end was cut by 1 base, the J end by 6 bases, with 20 bases between. From germline, CDR1 is SGHKS and CDR2 YYEKEE (reference sequence). Here the CDR3 DNA reads TGTGCCAGCAGCTTGTCCGTCCGGGGCAGAATGAGCGAGCAGTACTTC. The encoded protein is CASSLSVRGRMSEQYF.

This clonotype was seen a handful of times. The chain combines TRBV18 with TRBJ2-1; unclear D gene. V lost 2 bases to trimming and J lost 6 bases, with 14 bases between them. Germline V lookup: CDR1 KGHSH, CDR2 LQKENI. The CDR3 is made up of 15 amino acids. CDR3 loop: CASSPERFSINEQFF. The CDR3 bases are TGTGCCAGCTCACCAGAACGCTTTTCGATCAATGAGCAGTTCTTC.

This clonotype came up a few times. The rearrangement joins TRBV7-8 to TRBJ2-7, with 7 bases matching TRBD1. CDR1 SGHVS and CDR2 FQNEAQ come from the germline V gene. After removal of 1 base from V and 5 bases from J, the junction contained 5 bases not matched to a gene. The CDR3 has 14 residues. The CDR3 reads CASSLVGGGDEQYF. CDR3 nucleotides: TGTGCCAGCAGCTTAGTAGGGGGCGGCGACGAGCAGTACTTC. Together with reference TRBV7-8 and TRBJ2-7, the CDR3 gives the full variable domain: GAGVSQSPRYKVAKRGQDVALRCDPISGHVSLFWYQQALGQGPEFLTYFQNEAQLDKSGLPSDRFFAERPEGSVSTLKIQRTQQEDSAVYLCASSLVGGGDEQYFGPGTRLTVT.

This clonotype occurred many times. The chain is built from TRBV11-2 and TRBJ2-7; possibly TRBD1 for D (5 bases). Trimming stripped 5 bases from V and 3 bases from J, with 11 bases between. The CDR3 runs 13 residues. CDR1 and CDR2 (germline): SGHAT, FQNNGV. The CDR3 DNA reads as TGTGCCAGCAGCGATGGGGCAGACTACGAGCAGTACTTC. Translation: CASSDGADYEQYF.

This clonotype was observed a few times. The chain uses TRBV6-5 and TRBJ1-1; D might be TRBD1 (5 bases). Germline loops: CDR1 MNHEY, CDR2 SVGAGI. With 2 bases removed from V and 4 bases from J, the gap between germline ends came to 14 bases. This CDR3 is 15 amino acids long. CDR3 amino acids: CASSYQTGGSTEAFF. CDR3 nucleotides: TGTGCCAGCAGTTACCAGACGGGGGGGAGCACTGAAGCTTTCTTT.

This clonotype was observed at least ten times. The J gene is TRBJ2-2, the V gene TRBV6-6; TRBD2 aligns across 7 bases. V was pared by 7 bases and J by 4 bases, with 9 bases of the junction left unmatched. Germline CDR1 MNHNY, CDR2 SVGAGI (reference sequence). There are 15 residues in the CDR3. CDR3 sequence (DNA): TGTGCCAGCACATCCAGGGAGGGGAGCACCGGGGAGCTGTTTTTT. Protein sequence: CASTSREGSTGELFF.

This clonotype was seen many times. The chain links TRBV4-1 to TRBJ2-3; no definite D call. Germline V gene lookup returns CDR1 MGHRA and CDR2 YSYEKL. Trimming left V 0 bases short and J 0 bases short, with 10 bases between. The CDR3 contains 16 residues. The CDR3 DNA reads as TGCGCCAGCAGCCAAGATTTCTCGCTTAGCACAGATACGCAGTATTTT. Its protein is CASSQDFSLSTDTQYF.

This chain uses TRBV11-2 with TRBJ2-6, with TRBD1 matching 7 bases. Per the germline V gene, CDR1 is SGHAT and CDR2 is FQNNGV. The CDR3 has 18 residues. V shed 2 bases, J shed 0 bases, and the junction held 7 bases outside the gene matches. As DNA, the CDR3 is TGTGCCAGCAGCTTAACGAGGGGACAGAACTCTGGGGCCAACGTCCTGACTTTC. This translates into CASSLTRGQNSGANVLTF.

About this clonotype itself: Sequence at one end of the junction differs from germline and may be a read error. This chain links TRBV28 with TRBJ2-5; 8 bases align to TRBD1. Germline V lookup: CDR1 MDHEN, CDR2 SYDVKM. The CDR3 contains 14 residues. Written as DNA, the CDR3 is TGTGTCAGCAGTTCGACAGGGGTTAGTGAGACCCAGTACTTC. This gives the protein CVSSSTGVSETQYF.

The table lists this clonotype with many counts. The genes are TRBV12-5 and TRBJ1-1; D call uncertain. The V end was cut by 5 bases, the J end by 1 base, with 14 bases between. Germline values: CDR1 LGHNT, CDR2 FRNRAP. CDR3 length: 15 amino acids. CDR3 nucleotide sequence: TGTGCTAGTGGTCCGGTCGGACGGCAGAACACTGAAGCTTTCTTT. As protein: CASGPVGRQNTEAFF.

CDR3 in DNA: TGCGCCAGCAGCTGGGACAGGCCCGACACTGAAGCTTTCTTT. Translated: CASSWDRPDTEAFF. The chain has TRBV5-1 and TRBJ1-1, with 8 bases that match TRBD1. V shed 3 bases, J shed 3 bases, and the junction held 4 bases outside the gene matches. From germline, CDR1 is SGHRS and CDR2 YFSETQ. This CDR3 is built from 14 residues.

This clonotype was found many times. The chain couples TRBV20-1 to TRBJ2-7, with 7 nucleotides matching TRBD2. Germline assignment: CDR1 DFQATT and CDR2 SNEGSKA (reference sequence). The CDR3 totals 15 residues. J lost 5 bases, V lost 0 bases, and 10 bases had no gene match. This CDR3 reads CSARDGRAFRNEQYF. The CDR3 DNA is TGCAGTGCTAGAGATGGGAGGGCCTTTAGGAACGAGCAGTACTTC.

The genes are TRBV11-2 and TRBJ2-7; D is unresolved. There are 15 residues in the CDR3. Trimming stripped 1 base from V and 0 bases from J, with 10 bases between. The V gene's germline CDR1 is SGHAT and CDR2 FQNNGV. The CDR3 sequence: CASSLGLMSSYEQYF. The CDR3 DNA follows: TGTGCCAGCAGCTTAGGCTTGATGAGCTCCTACGAGCAGTACTTC.

V gene TRBV10-2 combines with J gene TRBJ2-3; D may correspond to TRBD1 or TRBD2 (6 bases each). Germline V CDR1 and CDR2: WSHSY, SAAADI. This CDR3 spans 16 amino acids. Trimming took off 3 bases at V and 2 bases at J, with 15 bases between the two ends. The CDR3, as DNA: TGCGCCAGCAGTGATTCGAGGGGGGCCGCCACAGATACGCAGTATTTT. As protein: CASSDSRGAATDTQYF.

The chain is built from TRBV4-1 and TRBJ2-7; TRBD1 aligns across 7 bases. CDR1 is MGHRA, CDR2 YSYEKL, per germline. The CDR3 length is 14 residues. J was trimmed by 3 bases and V by 4 bases; bases with no gene match: 6. CDR3 sequence (DNA): TGCGCCAGCAGCCCCGGACAGGTCAGCTACGAGCAGTACTTC. Amino acid sequence: CASSPGQVSYEQYF.

V gene TRBV5-1 combines with J gene TRBJ2-3, with 14 bases identical to TRBD2. The V gene's germline CDR1 is SGHRS and CDR2 YFSETQ. This CDR3 has 15 amino acids. V trimming: 3 bases; J trimming: 6 bases; junction bases outside the gene matches: 3. As DNA, the CDR3 is TGCGCCAGCAGCTGGGGACTAGCGGGAGTGGATACGCAGTATTTT. Amino acid sequence: CASSWGLAGVDTQYF.

This clonotype has a count of ten or more. The chain employs TRBV3-1 and TRBJ2-1; possible D gene TRBD1, 5 bases. The CDR3 loop spans 13 amino acids. Trimming stripped 5 bases from V and 15 bases from J, with 20 bases between. The V gene's germline CDR1 is LGHDT and CDR2 YNNKEL (reference sequence). The CDR3 DNA reads TGTGCCAGCAGCAGGGGCCTCCGTCTGCTTCTGTTCTTC. Translation: CASSRGLRLLLFF.